These 29 T cell receptor beta chains came from one sample sequenced in a study of blood T cell repertoires in COVID-19. Profiled with immunoSEQ multiplex PCR; TCRdb holds only in-frame clones, not every one. The table shows roughly 260,000 clones, with about four fifths occurring only once. The sample was PBMCs or T cells enriched from blood (not recorded which). The receptor source for this set is a woman in her forties who had been exposed to COVID-19.

V and J are TRBV9 and TRBJ2-3; D remains unclear. The CDR3 sequence is 16 residues long. V was pared by 4 bases and J by 2 bases, with 17 bases between. CDR1 is SGDLS, CDR2 YYNGEE, per germline. Here the CDR3 DNA reads TGTGCCAGCAGCCTGGGTCTTGAGACAAACACAGATACGCAGTATTTT. Protein product: CASSLGLETNTDTQYF.

The rearrangement links TRBV27 to TRBJ1-1, with D perhaps TRBD1 (6 bases). The V end was cut by 3 bases, the J end by 0 bases, with 14 bases between. The V gene's germline CDR1 is MNHEY and CDR2 SMNVEV (reference sequence). This CDR3 is built from 16 residues. The CDR3 sequence: CASSFRTDTLNTEAFF. The CDR3 nucleotides read TGTGCCAGCAGTTTCCGGACAGATACCTTGAACACTGAAGCTTTCTTT.

On this clone itself: The sample has other DNA sequences that encode this CDR3 too. The gene calls are TRBV2 and TRBJ1-1; TRBD1 matches at 7 bases. The CDR3 is 13 residues long. V trimming: 4 bases; J trimming: 5 bases; junction bases outside the gene matches: 4. Germline-derived CDR1 and CDR2 are SNHLY and FYNNEI. DNA of the CDR3: TGTGCCAGCAGTGGACAGGGTTTTACTGAAGCTTTCTTT. Translated, it gives CASSGQGFTEAFF.

The rearrangement joins TRBV14 to TRBJ2-7, with 7 bases lining up with TRBD2. CDR3 length: 16 residues. V lost 4 bases to trimming and J lost 1 base; unmatched junction nucleotides: 10. Germline V gene data show CDR1 as SGHDN and CDR2 as FVKESK. DNA of the CDR3: TGTGCCAGCAGCCGAGTGGGGGGGGTATTATCCTACGAGCAGTACTTC. Protein product: CASSRVGGVLSYEQYF.

Of note for this clone: This CDR3 is also generated by other DNA sequences in the sample. V and J are TRBV4-1 and TRBJ1-5, with D hard to call. The ends were cut back, 0 bases at V and 6 bases at J, with 9 bases in the middle. Germline CDR1 MGHRA, CDR2 YSYEKL. The CDR3 totals 14 residues. The CDR3 nucleotides read TGCGCCAGCAGCCAAGAGGGTGGGAGTCAGCCCCAGCATTTT. The encoded protein is CASSQEGGSQPQHF.

The chain uses TRBV9 and TRBJ1-5; 7 bases are a match to TRBD1. V dropped 1 base and J dropped 5; count of bases not matched to a gene: 3. The CDR3 covers 14 residues. Germline values: CDR1 SGDLS, CDR2 YYNGEE. The CDR3 protein is CASSVQGGDQPQHF. DNA for the CDR3: TGTGCCAGCAGCGTACAGGGGGGAGATCAGCCCCAGCATTTT.

The chain combines TRBV7-8 with TRBJ1-5; no clear D. This CDR3 is 13 amino acids long. Germline CDR1 and CDR2: SGHVS and FQNEAQ. The V and J ends lost 8 bases and 5 bases respectively, with 13 bases between them. The CDR3 loop is CASGGQVDQPQHF. CDR3 nucleotides: TGTGCCAGCGGCGGGCAGGTGGATCAGCCCCAGCATTTT.

The chain joins TRBV29-1 to TRBJ1-1; TRBD1 matches at 7 bases. Germline assignment: CDR1 SQVTM and CDR2 ANQGSEA. The CDR3 has 14 residues. The V gene end was trimmed by 4 bases and the J gene end by 0 bases; junction bases not matched to a gene: 5. The CDR3 is CSVVGGGMNTEAFF. CDR3 DNA: TGCAGCGTTGTCGGAGGGGGCATGAACACTGAAGCTTTCTTT.

V usage is TRBV6-5 and J usage is TRBJ2-5; 14 nucleotides align to TRBD2. The CDR3 has 15 amino acids. Germline lookup yields CDR1 MNHEY and CDR2 SVGAGI. The V gene end was trimmed by 4 bases and the J gene end by 6 bases; junction bases not matched to a gene: 4. The CDR3 region is CASSSGTSGSQTQYF. CDR3 bases: TGTGCCAGCAGTTCCGGGACTAGCGGGAGCCAGACCCAGTACTTC.

The CDR3 spells CASSQGAGTGELFF. Here the CDR3 DNA reads TGTGCCAGCAGCCAGGGGGCGGGCACCGGGGAGCTGTTTTTT. The chain has TRBV3-1 (or the pseudogene TRBV3-2) and TRBJ2-2; D may be TRBD1 (6 bases). Trimming removed 3 bases at V and 4 bases at J, with 9 bases between. Germline V gene data show CDR1 as LGHDT and CDR2 as YNNKEL (reference sequence). The CDR3 consists of 14 residues.

The chain employs TRBV3-1 (or the pseudogene TRBV3-2) and TRBJ2-4; D ambiguous. Germline V CDR1 and CDR2: LGHDT, YNNKEL (reference sequence). V dropped 0 bases and J dropped 2 bases, with 5 bases sitting between them. This CDR3 has 14 residues. The CDR3: CASSQDETKNIQYF. CDR3 DNA sequence: TGTGCCAGCAGCCAAGATGAGACCAAAAACATTCAGTACTTC.

This CDR3 is CASRLVTSGDTDTQYF. In nucleotides, the CDR3 is TGTGCAAGTCGCTTAGTAACTAGCGGGGACACAGATACGCAGTATTTT. The V gene is TRBV12-2, the J gene TRBJ2-3; the D call TRBD2 from the table was never checked on the DNA. TRBV12-2 is labeled a pseudogene. The CDR3 length is 16 residues.

The V and J genes are TRBV19 and TRBJ2-2; 7 bases agree with TRBD2. In germline, CDR1 is LNHDA, CDR2 SQIVND (reference sequence). V lost 6 bases and J lost 6; bases outside the gene matches: 10. CDR3 size: 15 residues. The CDR3 DNA reads TGTGCCAGTAGGTCCGGGGCTAGCGGTGCCGGGGAGCTGTTTTTT. Amino acid sequence: CASRSGASGAGELFF.

The chain recombines TRBV9 with TRBJ2-3, with 16 bases matching TRBD2. The CDR3 totals 17 residues. Germline lookup yields CDR1 SGDLS and CDR2 YYNGEE. V lost 3 bases to trimming and J lost 8 bases; unmatched junction nucleotides: 9. The CDR3 is CASSGGTSGGAVGTQYF. CDR3 nucleotide sequence: TGTGCCAGCAGCGGAGGGACTAGCGGGGGGGCCGTCGGTACGCAGTATTTT.

This chain joins TRBV7-3 and TRBJ1-1; weak D call: TRBD1 (6 bases). Trimming cost V 3 bases and J 5 bases, with 10 bases left between them. Germline CDR1 SGHTA, CDR2 FQGTGA. There are 13 residues in the CDR3. CDR3 nucleotide sequence: TGTGCCAGCAGCTTCAGGGGTCGGACTGAAGCTTTCTTT. It encodes CASSFRGRTEAFF.

Remarks on this clone: The same CDR3 arises from other DNA sequences in this sample as well. The chain combines TRBV3-1 (or the pseudogene TRBV3-2) with TRBJ1-4, with no clear D. Germline V gene data show CDR1 as LGHDT and CDR2 as YNNKEL (reference sequence). V was cut by 4 bases and J by 7 bases, with 10 bases left in between. This CDR3 is built from 13 residues. CDR3 sequence: CASSLGEGEKLFF. The CDR3 coding sequence is TGTGCCAGCAGCCTGGGAGAAGGTGAAAAACTGTTTTTT.

The V gene is TRBV12-5, the J gene TRBJ1-4; D gene ambiguous. From germline, CDR1 is LGHNT and CDR2 FRNRAP. The CDR3 is made up of 15 amino acids. Trimming left V 3 bases short and J 7 bases short, with 15 bases between. The CDR3 here is CASGLPGVRGEKLFF. CDR3 nucleotides: TGTGCTAGTGGTTTACCGGGAGTCCGGGGTGAAAAACTGTTTTTT.

The rearrangement uses TRBV7-3 and TRBJ1-1; D is unclear. Trimming removed 5 bases at V and 6 bases at J, with 13 bases between. Germline CDR1 and CDR2: SGHTA and FQGTGA. The CDR3 has 13 amino acids. The CDR3 spells CASSQIGSSEAFF. The DNA for the CDR3 is TGTGCCAGCAGCCAGATTGGGAGTTCTGAAGCTTTCTTT.

A few counts support this clone. The V call is TRBV18, the J call TRBJ1-5, with D tentatively TRBD1 (5 bases). Trimming cost V 2 bases and J 5 bases, with 16 bases left between them. CDR1 and CDR2 (germline): KGHSH, LQKENI. This CDR3 comprises 16 residues. Written as DNA, the CDR3 is TGTGCCAGCTCACCAGAAGGAGGGGCCGGTGATCAGCCCCAGCATTTT. This encodes CASSPEGGAGDQPQHF.

This clone was recorded many times. CDR3 region: CASTPGGSSYNSPLHF. The CDR3, as DNA: TGTGCCAGCACCCCGGGGGGGAGCTCCTATAATTCACCCCTCCACTTT. The gene calls are TRBV7-9 and TRBJ1-6; perhaps TRBD1 as D (5 bases). V lost 7 bases and J lost 0, with 13 bases in between. The length of the CDR3 is 16 residues. Per germline, CDR1 SEHNR and CDR2 FQNEAQ (reference sequence).

The chain is built from TRBV19 and TRBJ1-2; TRBD1 is a possible D gene (6 bases). The CDR3 consists of 12 residues. Trimming removed 7 bases at V and 7 bases at J, with 13 bases between. Germline CDR1 LNHDA, CDR2 SQIVND (reference sequence). CDR3 in DNA: TGTGCCAGTACAAACAGGGTTGCTGGCTACACCTTC. This encodes CASTNRVAGYTF.

This clone appeared a few times. The J gene is TRBJ1-1, the V gene TRBV4-1; no clear D gene. Germline-derived CDR1 and CDR2 are MGHRA and YSYEKL. The CDR3 spans 15 residues. V was clipped by 2 bases and J by 1 base, with 11 bases between them. CDR3 region: CASSQPPGQNTEAFF. In nucleotides, the CDR3 is TGCGCCAGCAGCCAACCACCGGGTCAGAACACTGAAGCTTTCTTT.

This chain links TRBV5-1 with TRBJ1-6, with 7 bases lining up with TRBD1. CDR1 and CDR2 from the germline V gene are SGHRS and YFSETQ. The CDR3 runs to 13 residues. V lost 6 bases to trimming and J lost 10 bases; unmatched junction nucleotides: 7. CDR3 protein: CASTLTGDSPLHF. CDR3 nucleotide sequence: TGCGCCAGCACCCTTACAGGGGACTCACCCCTCCACTTT.

V usage is TRBV2 and J usage is TRBJ1-2; D is undetermined. V lost 8 bases to trimming and J lost 3 bases, with 16 bases between them. CDR3 length equals 14 residues. Germline V gives CDR1 SNHLY, CDR2 FYNNEI. CDR3 sequence: CASLFRGDDYGYTF. CDR3 in DNA: TGTGCCAGCCTGTTTCGGGGTGATGACTATGGCTACACCTTC.

The chain has TRBV28 and TRBJ2-1, with D perhaps TRBD1 (6 bases). From germline, CDR1 is MDHEN and CDR2 SYDVKM. CDR3 length: 19 residues. V shed 5 bases and J shed 11 bases, with 34 bases lying between them. In DNA, the CDR3 is TGTGCCAGCAGTGTGATGGGACACCCGACCCCGTCGCCTAAAAGGAAGCAGTTCTTC. This sequence encodes CASSVMGHPTPSPKRKQFF.

This chain connects TRBV5-4 to TRBJ2-1; TRBD2 matches at 8 bases. The V gene end was trimmed by 9 bases and the J gene end by 8 bases; junction bases not matched to a gene: 16. Germline V gene sequence: CDR1 SGHNT, CDR2 YYREEE (reference sequence). The CDR3 runs to 15 residues. In DNA form, the CDR3 reads TGTGCCACCGAGGGACTAGGACTCCCTTCGGATGAGCAGTTCTTC. This codes for CATEGLGLPSDEQFF.

This chain joins TRBV6-5 and TRBJ1-1; D might be TRBD1 (6 bases). Germline V gene data show CDR1 as MNHEY and CDR2 as SVGAGI. V shed 2 bases and J shed 3 bases, with 16 bases lying between them. The CDR3 spans 16 residues. The CDR3 region is CASSYGTTPGHTEAFF. Written as DNA, the CDR3 is TGTGCCAGCAGTTACGGGACAACTCCGGGACACACTGAAGCTTTCTTT.

The chain uses TRBV5-1 and TRBJ2-6, with no clear D. V was pared by 0 bases and J by 0 bases, with 10 bases between. CDR1 and CDR2 from the germline V gene are SGHRS and YFSETQ. This CDR3 comprises 17 residues. CDR3 residues: CASSLALGFSGANVLTF. Here the CDR3 DNA reads TGCGCCAGCAGCTTGGCCCTCGGGTTCTCTGGGGCCAACGTCCTGACTTTC. Looking up the rest from reference TRBV5-1 and TRBJ2-6 gives the full variable domain: KAGVTQTPRYLIKTRGQQVTLSCSPISGHRSVSWYQQTPGQGLQFLFEYFSETQRNKGNFPGRFSGRQFSNSRSEMNVSTLELGDSALYLCASSLALGFSGANVLTFGAGSRLTVL.

This chain joins TRBV5-4 and TRBJ1-2, with a possible D match to TRBD1 (6 bases). Germline lookup yields CDR1 SGHNT and CDR2 YYREEE (reference sequence). Trimming took off 5 bases at V and 7 bases at J, with 21 bases between the two ends. The CDR3 spans 15 residues. This chain's CDR3 is CASRRPGGRDGGYTF. CDR3 nucleotides: TGTGCCAGCAGGCGTCCGGGGGGCCGCGACGGTGGCTACACCTTC.